The 2 T cell receptor beta chains presented below share a single source sample, sequenced in a study of blood T cell repertoires in COVID-19. Profiling relied on immunoSEQ multiplex PCR, and the TCRdb table lists in-frame clones only, not all of them. This table holds about 20,000 clones, 90% found once. The sample taken for sequencing was peripheral blood. The receptors stem from a man aged 65 to 85 with acute or convalescent COVID-19.

CDR3 sequence reads: CASSLRSQSINYGYTF. The CDR3 coding sequence is TGTGCCAGCAGCTTAAGGTCACAGTCCATTAACTATGGCTACACCTTC. This chain links TRBV7-8 with TRBJ1-2; D is unclear. Between the trimmed V and J ends, which lost 2 bases and 1 base, there was a span of 14 bases. The CDR3 sequence is 16 residues long. CDR1 and CDR2 (germline): SGHVS, FQNEAQ.

This clone appeared a few times. The V gene is TRBV28, the J gene TRBJ1-5; TRBD1 matches 8 bases. The CDR3 sequence is 17 residues long. Losses at the gene ends were 3 bases for V and 2 bases for J; bases not matched to a gene: 9. Germline V gene data show CDR1 as MDHEN and CDR2 as SYDVKM. As DNA, the CDR3 is TGTGCCAGCAGTTTGGCGACAGGGGTTAGCGGCAATCAGCCCCAGCATTTT. This codes for CASSLATGVSGNQPQHF.